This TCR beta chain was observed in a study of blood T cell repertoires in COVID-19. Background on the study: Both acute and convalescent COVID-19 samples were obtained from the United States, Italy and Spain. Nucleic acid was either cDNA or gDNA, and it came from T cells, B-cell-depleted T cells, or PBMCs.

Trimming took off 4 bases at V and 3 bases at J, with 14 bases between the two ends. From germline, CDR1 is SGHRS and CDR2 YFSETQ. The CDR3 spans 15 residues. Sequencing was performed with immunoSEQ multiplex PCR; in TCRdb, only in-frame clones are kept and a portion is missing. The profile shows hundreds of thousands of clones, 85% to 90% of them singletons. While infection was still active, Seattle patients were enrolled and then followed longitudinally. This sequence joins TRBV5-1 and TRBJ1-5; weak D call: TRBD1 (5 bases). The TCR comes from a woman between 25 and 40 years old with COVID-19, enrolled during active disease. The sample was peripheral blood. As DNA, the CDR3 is TGCGCCAGCAGCCTGTCAGACAGAATCAATCAGCCCCAGCATTTT. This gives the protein CASSLSDRINQPQHF.